The T cell receptor (beta chain) under discussion was sequenced for a study of blood T cells in healthy people across ages. The authors ran a second PCR of 7 to 11 cycles using a sample-barcoded 5' primer and a J-beta primer mix. TCRdb independently ran MiXCR on the 5' RACE reads; one entry per CDR3 protein. This table holds 800,000 to 950,000 distinct CDR3 sequences, under 35% found once. The germline V and J ends were trimmed by 4 bases and 6 bases, with 19 bases remaining between them. This CDR3 contains 16 residues. Germline V gene lookup returns CDR1 SNHLY and CDR2 FYNNEI. The data also belong to a second study, concerning T cells of mothers and their children.

Sequenced input: blood. J is TRBJ1-5 and V is TRBV2, with D possibly TRBD1 on 6 matching bases. The TCR was taken from a woman between 35 and 50 years old in good health. CDR3 nucleotides: TGTGCCAGCAGTGTTACAGCAGGGGAGGGGGGTCAGCCCCAGCATTTT. Protein: CASSVTAGEGGQPQHF.